This entry describes one T cell receptor (beta chain). The data were taken from a study of blood T cell repertoires in COVID-19. Study in general: Both acute and convalescent COVID-19 samples were obtained from the United States, Italy and Spain. PBMCs, B-cell-depleted T cells, or T cells were the source of the cDNA or gDNA that made up the material.

Original handling: Amplifying reference gene primers gave estimates of nucleated cell counts. The assay was immunoSEQ multiplex PCR, and TCRdb's table has in-frame clones only and misses some. V, J and clone size are those of that table, while D and trimming were read from the DNA. This sample yields about 21,000 clones, of which about four fifths are seen a single time; 6.7% belongs to the top ten. The receptor comes from a human donor in a cohort sampled during active COVID-19. Input material: peripheral blood.

CDR3 bases: TGTGCCATCAGTGAGTCGAGCGATCCAAGAATTCAGTACTTC. This gives the protein CAISESSDPRIQYF. This chain joins TRBV10-3 and TRBJ2-4, with D unresolved. V lost 0 bases, J lost 10 bases, and 13 bases lay in between. This CDR3 contains 14 residues. Per the germline V gene, CDR1 is ENHRY and CDR2 is SYGVKD.